The 10 T cell receptor beta chains below were found in one sample sequenced in a study of molecular identifiers for immune sequencing clone quantification. A single record per CDR3 protein comes from TCRdb applying MiXCR to the PCR reads. The data contain 490,000 or so distinct CDR3 sequences, 20% to 25% of them singletons. Sequencing was done on a sample of naive CD8+ T cells from blood, with Jurkat cell RNA spiked in. The sample's subset: FACS-sorted CD8+CD4-CCR7+CD45RA+ naive T cells. These receptors all come from a human donor in good health. Some libraries in this study had Jurkat cell RNA spiked in.

The sample holds a few counts of this clonotype. The CDR3 spells CASSLDRLAGGRETQYF. The CDR3 DNA reads TGTGCCAGCAGCTTAGATCGGTTGGCGGGAGGGCGGGAGACCCAGTACTTC. The chain carries TRBV11-2 and TRBJ2-5; 9 positions match TRBD2. Looked up from germline, CDR1 is SGHAT and CDR2 is FQNNGV. V lost 0 bases and J lost 5; bases outside the gene matches: 10. CDR3 length: 17 amino acids.

V usage is TRBV27 and J usage is TRBJ2-7; 9 nucleotides match TRBD1. The CDR3 covers 17 residues. Germline V gene sequence: CDR1 MNHEY, CDR2 SMNVEV (reference sequence). After removal of 2 bases from V and 5 bases from J, the junction contained 13 bases not matched to a gene. The CDR3 DNA is TGTGCCAGCAGTTTACTGTCCCCACAGGGGGCATTTGACGAGCAGTACTTC. It encodes CASSLLSPQGAFDEQYF.

About this clonotype itself: It may be a read error: a sequence one base away is much more abundant. V and J are TRBV14 and TRBJ1-1; 11 bases are a match to TRBD1. Unmatched junction bases numbered 11, after V lost 4 bases and J lost 4 bases. From germline, CDR1 is SGHDN and CDR2 FVKESK. The CDR3 is made up of 17 amino acids. CDR3 protein: CASSRGQGAGWVTEAFF. DNA of the CDR3: TGTGCCAGCAGCCGCGGACAGGGGGCAGGTTGGGTCACTGAAGCTTTCTTT.

This clonotype turned up a few times. J is TRBJ2-7 and V is TRBV14; the D gene is possibly TRBD1 (6 bases). CDR3 size: 17 residues. Germline V gene sequence: CDR1 SGHDN, CDR2 FVKESK. Deletions cut 5 bases from V and 3 bases from J, with 23 bases between. In DNA, the CDR3 is TGTGCCAGCAGCACGCGTTCCAAAGACAGGTCCGGCTACGAGCAGTACTTC. The encoded protein is CASSTRSKDRSGYEQYF. The entire variable domain, with the rest obtained from reference TRBV14 and TRBJ2-7, is as follows: EAGVTQFPSHSVIEKGQTVTLRCDPISGHDNLYWYRRVMGKEIKFLLHFVKESKQDESGMPNNRFLAERTGGTYSTLKVQPAELEDSGVYFCASSTRSKDRSGYEQYFGPGTRLTVT.

This chain joins TRBV6-2 or TRBV6-3 and TRBJ1-2, with D unclear. Trimming stripped 3 bases from V and 4 bases from J, with 15 bases between. The length of the CDR3 is 15 residues. The germline V gene has CDR1 MNHEY and CDR2 SVGEGT. In DNA, the CDR3 is TGTGCCAGCAGTTATCTCCCCAGGACTGTCTATGGCTACACCTTC. Encoded protein: CASSYLPRTVYGYTF.

This clonotype was counted at least ten times. The V gene is TRBV7-9, the J gene TRBJ1-1, with a possible D match to TRBD1 (5 bases). This CDR3 comprises 11 residues. V was clipped by 2 bases and J by 7 bases, with 5 bases between them. In germline, CDR1 is SEHNR, CDR2 FQNEAQ (reference sequence). DNA of the CDR3: TGTGCCAGCAGCTTACAGGGTGAAGCTTTCTTT. This gives the protein CASSLQGEAFF.

The chain combines TRBV7-9 with TRBJ2-5, with 9 nucleotides matching TRBD2. Germline V gene sequence: CDR1 SEHNR, CDR2 FQNEAQ (reference sequence). Germline trimming cut 0 bases from V and 2 bases from J; bases unmatched to any gene: 4. CDR3 length: 16 amino acids. The CDR3 is CASSLAASGVQETQYF. In DNA form, the CDR3 reads TGTGCCAGCAGCTTAGCAGCTAGCGGGGTGCAAGAGACCCAGTACTTC.

This clonotype has at least ten counts. The chain couples TRBV19 to TRBJ1-5; D gene unclear. Germline CDR1 LNHDA, CDR2 SQIVND (reference sequence). The V end lost 5 bases, the J end lost 1 base, and 6 bases lay between the germline ends. This CDR3 contains 13 residues. The CDR3 region is CASSPWSNQPQHF. The CDR3 DNA follows: TGTGCCAGTAGTCCATGGAGCAATCAGCCCCAGCATTTT. Variable domain in full (rest from reference TRBV19 and TRBJ1-5): DGGITQSPKYLFRKEGQNVTLSCEQNLNHDAMYWYRQDPGQGLRLIYYSQIVNDFQKGDIAEGYSVSREKKESFPLTVTSAQKNPTAFYLCASSPWSNQPQHFGDGTRLSIL.

Ten or more counts support this clonotype. V is TRBV5-1 and J is TRBJ2-3, with D uncertain. This CDR3 is 13 amino acids long. Germline CDR1 and CDR2: SGHRS and YFSETQ. Trimming removed 0 bases from V and 4 bases from J, with 6 bases in between. The CDR3 nucleotides read TGCGCCAGCAGCTTGGTACCCGCAGATACGCAGTATTTT. It is translated as CASSLVPADTQYF.

Only a few counts were recorded for this clonotype. The chain combines TRBV28 with TRBJ2-3; 8 nucleotides agree with TRBD2. The V gene's germline CDR1 is MDHEN and CDR2 SYDVKM. The CDR3 totals 18 residues. After removal of 10 bases from V and 1 base from J, the junction contained 19 bases not matched to a gene. The CDR3 loop reads CATRPSAGALSGTDTQYF. CDR3 DNA: TGTGCCACCAGGCCGTCAGCGGGAGCTCTGTCAGGCACAGATACGCAGTATTTT.